The 26 T cell receptor beta chains below all came from one sample that was sequenced in a study of T cell repertoires in cytomegalovirus infection. TCRdb re-derived calls from the reads in MiXCR, one entry per CDR3 protein. Among roughly 130,000 distinct CDR3 sequences listed, roughly 9% were seen once. Sequencing was performed on PBMCs. The receptors here all came from a human donor in good health (CMV status not recorded). Some clones in this sample may be carry-over from other donors' samples.

On this clonotype itself: This may arise from a read error, as a much more abundant clone is one base away. This chain links TRBV6-7 with TRBJ1-1; 10 bases fit TRBD1. TRBV6-7 is annotated as an ORF whose role is uncertain. V was pared by 7 bases and J by 0 bases, with 8 bases of the junction left unmatched. The CDR3 has 16 amino acids. The CDR3 loop reads CASTSWDRGLNTEAFF. CDR3 DNA sequence: TGTGCCAGCACGTCCTGGGACAGGGGATTGAACACTGAAGCTTTCTTT.

This clonotype was recorded many times. The V and J genes are TRBV20-1 and TRBJ2-2; possibly TRBD1 for D (5 bases). Germline values: CDR1 DFQATT, CDR2 SNEGSKA (reference sequence). This CDR3 contains 13 residues. The germline V and J ends were trimmed by 1 base and 4 bases, with 7 bases remaining between them. This CDR3 is CSARGRATGELFF. The CDR3 DNA sequence: TGCAGTGCTAGAGGCAGGGCCACCGGGGAGCTGTTTTTT.

Regarding this clonotype: No conserved phenylalanine or tryptophan is present at the end of the CDR3, so a read error is the likely explanation. This chain uses TRBV29-1 with TRBJ2-7, with 7 bases identical to TRBD1. Germline V CDR1 and CDR2: SQVTM, ANQGSEA. The CDR3 runs 14 residues. Trimming at V came to 2 bases and at J to 3 bases, leaving 7 bases not matched to a gene. The DNA for the CDR3 is TGCAGCGTTGAAAGACGGACAGGTTACTACGAGCAGTACTTA. It specifies CSVERRTGYYEQYL.

The V and J genes are TRBV12-5 and TRBJ1-1; no firm D call. Trimming took off 2 bases at V and 9 bases at J, with 16 bases between the two ends. CDR3 length equals 14 residues. Germline values: CDR1 LGHNT, CDR2 FRNRAP. The CDR3 DNA reads as TGTGCTAGTGGTTTGTCGAACGGACGGCAACAAGCTTTCTTT. The encoded protein is CASGLSNGRQQAFF. Using reference TRBV12-5 and TRBJ1-1 for the parts outside the CDR3, the full variable domain is DARVTQTPRHKVTEMGQEVTMRCQPILGHNTVFWYRQTMMQGLELLAYFRNRAPLDDSGMPKDRFSAEMPDATLATLKIQPSEPRDSAVYFCASGLSNGRQQAFFGQGTRLTVV.

This sequence joins TRBV9 and TRBJ1-1; D gene unclear. This CDR3 has 13 residues. The V end was cut by 2 bases, the J end by 4 bases, with 9 bases between. Germline CDR1 SGDLS, CDR2 YYNGEE. CDR3 protein: CASSVLMTTEAFF. The DNA for the CDR3 is TGTGCCAGCAGCGTCTTGATGACCACTGAAGCTTTCTTT.

This clonotype occurred many times. The chain employs TRBV5-6 and TRBJ1-1; D ambiguous. Germline V gives CDR1 SGHDT, CDR2 YYEEEE. Trimming removed 2 bases from V and 6 bases from J, with 11 bases in between. CDR3 length equals 13 residues. The CDR3 sequence is CASSFDTLAEAFF. CDR3 DNA sequence: TGTGCCAGCAGCTTCGATACCCTCGCTGAAGCTTTCTTT.

This clonotype was found many times. The CDR3 protein is CSARRTGENIQYF. The CDR3, as DNA: TGCAGTGCTAGACGGACAGGGGAGAACATTCAGTACTTC. The chain carries TRBV20-1 and TRBJ2-4; 9 bases agree with TRBD1. The germline gives CDR1 DFQATT, CDR2 SNEGSKA (reference sequence). Trimming took 2 bases from V and 7 from J; bases not matched to a gene: 3. CDR3 length: 13 amino acids.

Ten or more counts support this clonotype. The rearrangement links TRBV20-1 to TRBJ1-2; D unresolved. Germline V gives CDR1 DFQATT, CDR2 SNEGSKA (reference sequence). The CDR3 is 10 residues long. The V and J ends lost 6 bases and 8 bases respectively, with 10 bases between them. CDR3 in amino acids: CSASPQGYTF. The CDR3 DNA follows: TGCAGTGCCTCGCCCCAAGGCTACACCTTC.

This clonotype was seen a handful of times. J is TRBJ1-2 and V is TRBV3-1; 7 nucleotides align to TRBD1. Per the germline V gene, CDR1 is LGHDT and CDR2 is YNNKEL (reference sequence). V shed 4 bases, J shed 1 base, and the junction held 6 bases outside the gene matches. This CDR3 is 15 amino acids long. The CDR3 DNA is TGTGCCAGCAGCCGAAGGGACAGAGTTAACTATGGCTACACCTTC. Its translation is CASSRRDRVNYGYTF.

This clonotype was detected many times. The chain employs TRBV7-9 and TRBJ2-7; TRBD1 aligns across 10 bases. The CDR3 length is 13 residues. Looked up from germline, CDR1 is SEHNR and CDR2 is FQNEAQ (reference sequence). Unmatched junction bases numbered 4, after V lost 5 bases and J lost 6 bases. The CDR3 DNA reads TGTGCCAGCAGCCAAGGGACAGGGGCCGAGCAGTACTTC. Encoded protein: CASSQGTGAEQYF.

The sample holds many counts of this clonotype. The CDR3 bases are TGTGCCAGCAGCTTTTTGGGACAGCTGTACGAGCAGTACTTC. This encodes CASSFLGQLYEQYF. This chain links TRBV5-6 with TRBJ2-7, with TRBD1 matching 7 bases. Germline CDR1 reads SGHDT; CDR2 reads YYEEEE. The CDR3 totals 14 residues. Unmatched junction bases numbered 6, after V lost 2 bases and J lost 4 bases.

This clonotype was observed many times. This chain joins TRBV23-1 and TRBJ1-4; 7 positions match TRBD1. TRBV23-1 is annotated as an ORF whose role is uncertain. This CDR3 is 19 amino acids long. Trimming at V came to 0 bases and at J to 0 bases, leaving 10 bases not matched to a gene. CDR3 residues: CASSQSLNRGEATNEKLFF. CDR3 coding DNA: TGCGCCAGCAGTCAATCCCTGAACAGGGGCGAGGCAACTAATGAAAAACTGTTTTTT.

This clonotype was counted ten times or more. V gene TRBV7-9 combines with J gene TRBJ1-1; D remains ambiguous. Trimming stripped 1 base from V and 4 bases from J, with 13 bases between. Looked up from germline, CDR1 is SEHNR and CDR2 is FQNEAQ (reference sequence). The CDR3 runs to 15 residues. Written as DNA, the CDR3 is TGTGCCAGCAGCTTAGGTTTGGGGATCGGCACTGAAGCTTTCTTT. Protein product: CASSLGLGIGTEAFF.

Regarding this clonotype: The junction and the germline gene differ at one end; a read error may be behind it. The chain has TRBV5-6 and TRBJ1-2; TRBD1 aligns across 8 bases. The germline V gene has CDR1 SGHDT and CDR2 YYEEEE. This CDR3 region has 13 residues. The CDR3 sequence is CASSDRGNYGYIF. The CDR3 coding sequence is TGTGCCAGCAGCGACAGGGGTAACTATGGCTACATCTTC.

The chain joins TRBV29-1 to TRBJ2-3; 9 bases agree with TRBD2. This CDR3 has 16 residues. Germline CDR1 reads SQVTM; CDR2 reads ANQGSEA. Trimming removed 4 bases from V and 7 bases from J; junction bases left unmatched: 15. In DNA form, the CDR3 reads TGCAGCGTTGGTGTGGCGGTTAGCGGGGGCAGTCATACGCAGTATTTT. It codes for CSVGVAVSGGSHTQYF.

This clonotype was counted between two and nine times. This may be a read error, as it is one base from a much larger clone. The chain links TRBV12-3 or TRBV12-4 to TRBJ2-2; perhaps TRBD2 as D (5 bases). Deletions cut 8 bases from V and 5 bases from J, with 12 bases between. The CDR3 contains 13 residues. The CDR3: CASGESGTGELFF. CDR3 nucleotide sequence: TGTGCCAGCGGTGAGTCGGGGACCGGGGAGCTGTTTTTT.

In its sample, this clonotype was seen many times. The gene calls are TRBV19 and TRBJ2-1, with D perhaps TRBD1 or TRBD2 (6 bases each). The germline V and J ends were trimmed by 5 bases and 10 bases, with 12 bases remaining between them. Germline lookup yields CDR1 LNHDA and CDR2 SQIVND (reference sequence). The CDR3 is made up of 12 amino acids. The CDR3 nucleotides are TGTGCCAGTAGTTCGGGGGCCCTAGAGCAGTTCTTC. Translating it yields CASSSGALEQFF.

J is TRBJ1-1 and V is TRBV19; 10 bases match TRBD1. Losses at the gene ends were 5 bases for V and 4 bases for J; bases not matched to a gene: 7. This CDR3 is built from 15 residues. Germline V gene sequence: CDR1 LNHDA, CDR2 SQIVND (reference sequence). The CDR3 region is CASSSLGQGGTEAFF. In DNA form, the CDR3 reads TGTGCCAGTAGTTCGCTTGGACAGGGGGGCACTGAAGCTTTCTTT.

Many counts were recorded for this clonotype. The chain is built from TRBV20-1 and TRBJ2-1; D perhaps matches TRBD1 (6 bases). With 4 bases removed from V and 7 bases from J, the gap between germline ends came to 20 bases. CDR3 size: 15 residues. Germline-derived CDR1 and CDR2 are DFQATT and SNEGSKA (reference sequence). CDR3 amino acids: CSAIDSESGENEQFF. CDR3 coding DNA: TGCAGTGCTATTGATTCTGAATCAGGGGAAAATGAGCAGTTCTTC.

This chain links TRBV29-1 with TRBJ2-7; 8 positions match TRBD1. The CDR3 is 12 residues long. CDR1 and CDR2 (germline): SQVTM, ANQGSEA. The ends lost 5 bases at V and 6 bases at J; junction bases unmatched: 6. In DNA form, the CDR3 reads TGCAGCGTTCAAACCACAGGGGGCGAGCAGTACTTC. Its translation: CSVQTTGGEQYF.

This clonotype was detected ten times or more. The chain employs TRBV28 and TRBJ2-7; maybe TRBD1 (6 bases). CDR1 and CDR2 from the germline V gene are MDHEN and SYDVKM. This CDR3 is 12 amino acids long. V lost 3 bases, J lost 7 bases, and 10 bases lay in between. The CDR3 here is CASSFWGQEQYF. CDR3 DNA: TGTGCCAGCAGTTTCTGGGGGCAAGAGCAGTACTTC.

There are many counts of this clonotype. CDR3 loop: CASSQDGRGDTEAFF. In DNA, the CDR3 is TGTGCCAGCAGCCAAGATGGCAGGGGTGACACTGAAGCTTTCTTT. This sequence joins TRBV14 and TRBJ1-1, with D perhaps TRBD1 (6 bases). Looked up from germline, CDR1 is SGHDN and CDR2 is FVKESK. V was shortened by 0 bases and J by 3 bases, with 11 bases between the two germline ends. The CDR3 is 15 residues long. Full variable domain (remainder filled in from reference TRBV14 and TRBJ1-1): EAGVTQFPSHSVIEKGQTVTLRCDPISGHDNLYWYRRVMGKEIKFLLHFVKESKQDESGMPNNRFLAERTGGTYSTLKVQPAELEDSGVYFCASSQDGRGDTEAFFGQGTRLTVV.

This clonotype has at least ten counts. The chain has TRBV7-9 and TRBJ2-3; possibly TRBD2 for D (5 bases). This CDR3 has 12 amino acids. The V gene's germline CDR1 is SEHNR and CDR2 FQNEAQ (reference sequence). The germline V and J ends were trimmed by 6 bases and 9 bases, with 13 bases remaining between them. CDR3 bases: TGTGCCAGCAGGGTCCCAAGGGAGACGCAGTATTTT. It yields the protein CASRVPRETQYF. Complete variable domain (other parts from reference TRBV7-9 and TRBJ2-3): DTGVSQNPRHKITKRGQNVTFRCDPISEHNRLYWYRQTLGQGPEFLTYFQNEAQLEKSRLLSDRFSAERPKGSFSTLEIQRTEQGDSAMYLCASRVPRETQYFGPGTRLTVL.

This clonotype was detected ten times or more. V usage is TRBV7-2 and J usage is TRBJ2-1; 8 nucleotides line up with TRBD2. The CDR3 has 15 amino acids. V shed 1 base, J shed 4 bases, and the junction held 3 bases outside the gene matches. The germline V gene encodes CDR1 SGHTA and CDR2 FQGNSA. Here the CDR3 DNA reads TGTGCCAGCAGCTTAGTTAGCGGGGAGTACAATGAGCAGTTCTTC. Protein sequence: CASSLVSGEYNEQFF.

This clonotype was observed at least ten times. CDR3: CATHRGPNEQFF. For the CDR3, the DNA is TGTGCCACACACAGGGGACCCAATGAGCAGTTCTTC. The chain uses TRBV7-2 and TRBJ2-1; 7 positions match TRBD1. This CDR3 comprises 12 residues. The germline V gene has CDR1 SGHTA and CDR2 FQGNSA. Trimming at V came to 10 bases and at J to 6 bases, leaving 6 bases not matched to a gene.

At least ten counts were recorded for this clonotype. The genes are TRBV7-2 and TRBJ2-4, with TRBD2 as a possible D gene (6 bases). Germline V gene data show CDR1 as SGHTA and CDR2 as FQGNSA. This CDR3 comprises 18 residues. The V gene lost 5 bases and the J gene lost 0 bases, with 20 bases spanning the gap. CDR3 sequence: CASSPENFYGGAKNIQYF. The CDR3 DNA sequence: TGTGCCAGCAGCCCGGAAAATTTCTACGGGGGAGCCAAAAACATTCAGTACTTC.